This T cell receptor beta chain was sequenced in a study of T cell responses to AZD1222 COVID-19 vaccine. Measured with immunoSEQ multiplex PCR; TCRdb has only the in-frame clones, and not every one. In the table there are under 150,000 clones, almost 90% of which are singletons. This CDR3 contains 15 residues. The V and J ends lost 6 bases and 0 bases, in that order; junction bases with no gene match: 2. The germline V gene encodes CDR1 MNHEY and CDR2 SVGAGI. Source: peripheral blood, taken on day 0 of AZD1222 vaccination. This clonotype was sampled from an adult in good health. This chain uses TRBV6-5 with TRBJ2-6; 7 bases agree with TRBD1. The CDR3 here is CASRRQGSGANVLTF. In DNA form, the CDR3 reads TGTGCCAGCAGGAGACAGGGCTCTGGGGCCAACGTCCTGACTTTC.